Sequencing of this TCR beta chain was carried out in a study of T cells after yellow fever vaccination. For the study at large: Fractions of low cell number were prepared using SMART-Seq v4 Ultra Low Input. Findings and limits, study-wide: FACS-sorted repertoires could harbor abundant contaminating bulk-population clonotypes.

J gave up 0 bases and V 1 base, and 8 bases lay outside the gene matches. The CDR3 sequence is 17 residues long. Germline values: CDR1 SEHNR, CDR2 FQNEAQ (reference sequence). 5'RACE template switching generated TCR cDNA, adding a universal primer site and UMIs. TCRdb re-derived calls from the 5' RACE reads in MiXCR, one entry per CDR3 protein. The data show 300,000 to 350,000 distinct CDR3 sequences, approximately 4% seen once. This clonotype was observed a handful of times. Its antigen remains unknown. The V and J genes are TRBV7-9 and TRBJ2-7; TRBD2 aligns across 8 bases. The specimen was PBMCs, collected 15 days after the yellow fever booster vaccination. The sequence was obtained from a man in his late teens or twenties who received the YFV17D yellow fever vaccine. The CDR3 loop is CASSLVLGGGLSYEQYF. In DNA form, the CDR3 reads TGTGCCAGCAGCTTAGTTTTGGGCGGGGGGCTCTCCTACGAGCAGTACTTC. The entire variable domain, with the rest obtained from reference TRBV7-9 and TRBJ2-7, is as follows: DTGVSQNPRHKITKRGQNVTFRCDPISEHNRLYWYRQTLGQGPEFLTYFQNEAQLEKSRLLSDRFSAERPKGSFSTLEIQRTEQGDSAMYLCASSLVLGGGLSYEQYFGPGTRLTVT.